The rows below give T cell receptor beta chains drawn from one sample of a study of T cell changes during pregnancy in multiple sclerosis. Sequencing was performed with immunoSEQ multiplex PCR; in TCRdb, only in-frame clones are kept and a portion is missing. The table includes tens of thousands of clones, roughly 93% detected once. Specimen: peripheral blood, collected in the second trimester of pregnancy. The receptor source for this set is a female donor with multiple sclerosis, enrolled in a pregnancy study. Both conserved end residues are part of each CDR3. D genes are given only for firm matches.

CASSPRTGEVKNIQYF TRBV11-2 NA TRBJ2-4
CASSLTGSDTEAFF TRBV7-3 NA TRBJ1-1
CASSSGTGLYTEAFF TRBV5-6 TRBD1 TRBJ1-1
CASSGSRRSGGATQYF TRBV4-1 TRBD2 TRBJ2-3
CASSPQGDSNSPLHF TRBV18 NA TRBJ1-6
CASSGTGINEQYF TRBV2 TRBD1 TRBJ2-7
CASSPDRADQPQHF TRBV5-1 TRBD1 TRBJ1-5
CASLQGFRPQHF TRBV6-1 NA TRBJ1-5
CASSYSEEGADEAFF TRBV6-5 TRBD1 TRBJ1-1
CASSQGPYSNQPQHF TRBV19 NA TRBJ1-5
CASSSQGNTGELFF TRBV11-2 NA TRBJ2-2
CASSPRGRRGYAGAFF TRBV18 NA TRBJ1-1
CASSQPTGVRTGELFF TRBV5-1 TRBD1 TRBJ2-2
CAISTRQESSYEQYF TRBV10-3 NA TRBJ2-7
CASSVGTSGGAKGETQYF TRBV5-1 TRBD2 TRBJ2-5
CASSRQGLDTQYF TRBV6-5 NA TRBJ2-3
CASSGTYGSAEQYF TRBV27 NA TRBJ2-7
CASSRDTNTGELFF TRBV7-2 NA TRBJ2-2
CAISPTGAREQYF TRBV10-3 TRBD1 TRBJ2-7
CASSFGDSRYEQYF TRBV7-9 NA TRBJ2-7
CASSINGGGNSPLHF TRBV19 NA TRBJ1-6
CASSPISAGGNGGNTIYF TRBV18 NA TRBJ1-3
CASNWNKAGSTDTQYF TRBV4-1 TRBD2 TRBJ2-3
CASSLSRDSTNEQFF TRBV4-2 NA TRBJ2-1
CASSSSSSGNTIYF TRBV5-6 NA TRBJ1-3
CASSVQGAASANEQFF TRBV9 TRBD1 TRBJ2-1